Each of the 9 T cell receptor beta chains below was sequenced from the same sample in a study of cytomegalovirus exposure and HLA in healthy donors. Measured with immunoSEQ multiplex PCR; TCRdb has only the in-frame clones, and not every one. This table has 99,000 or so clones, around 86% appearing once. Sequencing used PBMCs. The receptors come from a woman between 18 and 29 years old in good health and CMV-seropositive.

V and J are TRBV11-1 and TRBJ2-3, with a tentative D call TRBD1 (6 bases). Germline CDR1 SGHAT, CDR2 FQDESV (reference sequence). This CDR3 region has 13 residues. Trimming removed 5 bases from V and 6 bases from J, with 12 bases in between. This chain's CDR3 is CASSPTGKDTQYF. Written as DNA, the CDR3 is TGTGCCAGCAGCCCCACAGGGAAGGATACGCAGTATTTT.

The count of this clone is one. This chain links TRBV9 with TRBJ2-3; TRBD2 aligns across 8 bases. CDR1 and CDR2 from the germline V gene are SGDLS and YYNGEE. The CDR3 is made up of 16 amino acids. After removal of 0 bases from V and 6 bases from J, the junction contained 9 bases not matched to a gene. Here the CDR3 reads CASSVDAGGVLDTQYF. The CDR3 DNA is TGTGCCAGCAGCGTAGACGCGGGAGGAGTGTTGGATACGCAGTATTTT.

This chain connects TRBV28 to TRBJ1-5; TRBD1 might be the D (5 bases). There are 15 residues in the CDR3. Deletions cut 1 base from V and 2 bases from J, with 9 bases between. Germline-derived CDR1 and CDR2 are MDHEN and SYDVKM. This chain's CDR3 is CASSLSRVGNQPQHF. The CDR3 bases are TGTGCCAGCAGTTTATCCAGGGTAGGCAATCAGCCCCAGCATTTT. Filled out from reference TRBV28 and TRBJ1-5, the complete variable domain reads DVKVTQSSRYLVKRTGEKVFLECVQDMDHENMFWYRQDPGLGLRLIYFSYDVKMKEKGDIPEGYSVSREKKERFSLILESASTNQTSMYLCASSLSRVGNQPQHFGDGTRLSIL.

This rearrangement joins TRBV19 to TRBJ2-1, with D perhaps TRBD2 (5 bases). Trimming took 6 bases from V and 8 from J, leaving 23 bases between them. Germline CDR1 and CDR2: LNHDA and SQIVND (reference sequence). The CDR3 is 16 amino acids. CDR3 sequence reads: CASSVQWAGVAYEQFF. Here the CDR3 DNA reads TGTGCCAGTAGCGTACAGTGGGCCGGGGTGGCCTATGAGCAGTTCTTC. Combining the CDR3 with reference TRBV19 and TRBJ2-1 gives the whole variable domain DGGITQSPKYLFRKEGQNVTLSCEQNLNHDAMYWYRQDPGQGLRLIYYSQIVNDFQKGDIAEGYSVSREKKESFPLTVTSAQKNPTAFYLCASSVQWAGVAYEQFFGPGTRLTVL.

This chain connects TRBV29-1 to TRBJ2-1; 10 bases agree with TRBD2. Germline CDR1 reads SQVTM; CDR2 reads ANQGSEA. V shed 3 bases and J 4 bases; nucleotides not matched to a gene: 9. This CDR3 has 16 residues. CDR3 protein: CSVDNVAGGVYNEQFF. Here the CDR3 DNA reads TGCAGCGTTGATAATGTAGCGGGAGGAGTATACAATGAGCAGTTCTTC.

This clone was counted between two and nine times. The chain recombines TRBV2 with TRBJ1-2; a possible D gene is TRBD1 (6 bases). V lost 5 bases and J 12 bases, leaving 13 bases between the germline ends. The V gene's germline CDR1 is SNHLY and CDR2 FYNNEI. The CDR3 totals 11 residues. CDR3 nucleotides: TGTGCCAGCAGTTCAGGGGCGCCAAACACCTTC. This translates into CASSSGAPNTF.

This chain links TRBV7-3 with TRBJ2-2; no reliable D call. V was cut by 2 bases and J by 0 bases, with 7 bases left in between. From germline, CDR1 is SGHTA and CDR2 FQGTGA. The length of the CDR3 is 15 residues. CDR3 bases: TGTGCCAGCAGCTTAGAACCGGCGAACACCGGGGAGCTGTTTTTT. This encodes CASSLEPANTGELFF.

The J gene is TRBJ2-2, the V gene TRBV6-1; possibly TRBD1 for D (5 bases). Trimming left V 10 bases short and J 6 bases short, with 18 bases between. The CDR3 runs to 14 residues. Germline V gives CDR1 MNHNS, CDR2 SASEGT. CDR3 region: CAIFNRPAAGELFF. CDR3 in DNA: TGTGCCATTTTCAACAGGCCCGCCGCCGGGGAGCTGTTTTTT.

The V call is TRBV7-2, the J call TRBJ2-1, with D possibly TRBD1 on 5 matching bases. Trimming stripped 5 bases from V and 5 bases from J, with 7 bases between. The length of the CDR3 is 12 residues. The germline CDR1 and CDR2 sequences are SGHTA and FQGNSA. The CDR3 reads CASSTGNNEQFF. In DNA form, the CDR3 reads TGTGCCAGCAGCACAGGTAACAATGAGCAGTTCTTC.